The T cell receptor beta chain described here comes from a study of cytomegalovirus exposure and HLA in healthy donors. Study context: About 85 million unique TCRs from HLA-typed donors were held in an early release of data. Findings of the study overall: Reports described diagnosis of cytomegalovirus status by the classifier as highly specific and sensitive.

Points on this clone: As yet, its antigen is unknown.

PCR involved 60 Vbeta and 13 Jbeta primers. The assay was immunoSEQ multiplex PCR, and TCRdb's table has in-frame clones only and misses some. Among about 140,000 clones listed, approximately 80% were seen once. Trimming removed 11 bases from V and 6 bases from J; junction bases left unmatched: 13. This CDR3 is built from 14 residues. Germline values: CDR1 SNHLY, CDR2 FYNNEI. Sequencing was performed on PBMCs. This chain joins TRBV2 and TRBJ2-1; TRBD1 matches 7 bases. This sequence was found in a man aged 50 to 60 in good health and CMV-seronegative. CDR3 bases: TGTGCCGTCTCCTTTGAGGGGGCTGGCAATGAGCAGTTCTTC. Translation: CAVSFEGAGNEQFF.